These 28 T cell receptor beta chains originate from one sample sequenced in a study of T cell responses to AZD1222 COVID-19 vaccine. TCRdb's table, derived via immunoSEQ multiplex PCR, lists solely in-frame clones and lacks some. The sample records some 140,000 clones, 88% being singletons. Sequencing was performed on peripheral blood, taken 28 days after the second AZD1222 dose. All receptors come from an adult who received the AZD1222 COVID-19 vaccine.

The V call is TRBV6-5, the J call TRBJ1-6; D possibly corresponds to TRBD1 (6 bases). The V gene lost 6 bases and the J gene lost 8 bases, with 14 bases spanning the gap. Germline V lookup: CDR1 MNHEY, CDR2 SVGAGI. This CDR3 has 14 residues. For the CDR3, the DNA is TGTGCCAGCAGGGCGCAGGGGATAGATTCACCCCTCCACTTT. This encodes CASRAQGIDSPLHF.

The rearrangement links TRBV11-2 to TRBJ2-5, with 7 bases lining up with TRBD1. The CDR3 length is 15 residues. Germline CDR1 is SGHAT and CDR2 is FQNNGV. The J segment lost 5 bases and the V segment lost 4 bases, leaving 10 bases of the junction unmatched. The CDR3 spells CASSSIEGARETQYF. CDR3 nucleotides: TGTGCCAGCAGCTCCATAGAGGGGGCGCGGGAGACCCAGTACTTC.

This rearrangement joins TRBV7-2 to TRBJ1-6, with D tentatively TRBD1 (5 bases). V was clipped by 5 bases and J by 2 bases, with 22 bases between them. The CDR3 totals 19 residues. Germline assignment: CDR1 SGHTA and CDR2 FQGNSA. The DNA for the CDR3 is TGTGCCAGCAGCCAAACCCCGCGGGACGTATGGACCTATAATTCACCCCTCCACTTT. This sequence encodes CASSQTPRDVWTYNSPLHF.

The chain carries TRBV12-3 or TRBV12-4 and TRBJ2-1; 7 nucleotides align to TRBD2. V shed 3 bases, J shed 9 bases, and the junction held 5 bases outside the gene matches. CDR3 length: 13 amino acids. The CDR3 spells CASSFSGGGEQFF. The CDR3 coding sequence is TGTGCCAGCAGTTTTTCTGGGGGGGGTGAGCAGTTCTTC.

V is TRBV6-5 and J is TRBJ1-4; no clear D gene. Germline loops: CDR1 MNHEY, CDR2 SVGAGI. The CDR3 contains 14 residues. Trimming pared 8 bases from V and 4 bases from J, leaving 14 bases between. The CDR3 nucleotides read TGTGCCAGCTTTGGCGTAGGCCTTAATGAAAAACTGTTTTTT. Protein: CASFGVGLNEKLFF.

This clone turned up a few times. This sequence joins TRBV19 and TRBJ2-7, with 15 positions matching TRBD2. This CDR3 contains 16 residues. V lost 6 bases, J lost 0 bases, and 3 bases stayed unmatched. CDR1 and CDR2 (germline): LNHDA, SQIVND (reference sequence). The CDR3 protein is CASRGLAGGLSYEQYF. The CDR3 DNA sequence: TGTGCCAGTAGGGGACTAGCGGGAGGCCTCTCCTACGAGCAGTACTTC.

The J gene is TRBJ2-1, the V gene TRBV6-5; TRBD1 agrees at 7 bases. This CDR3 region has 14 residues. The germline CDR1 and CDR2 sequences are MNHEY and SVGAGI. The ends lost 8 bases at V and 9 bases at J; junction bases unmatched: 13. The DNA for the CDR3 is TGTGCCAGCTGGGGTAAGAGGGGGCTTGTTGAGCAGTTCTTC. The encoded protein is CASWGKRGLVEQFF.

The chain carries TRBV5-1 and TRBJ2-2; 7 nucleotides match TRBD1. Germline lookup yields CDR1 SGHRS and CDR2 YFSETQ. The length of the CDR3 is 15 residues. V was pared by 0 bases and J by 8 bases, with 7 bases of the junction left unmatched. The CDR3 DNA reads TGCGCCAGCAGCTTGGTAGGGGGCCCGACAGGGGAGCTGTTTTTT. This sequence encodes CASSLVGGPTGELFF.

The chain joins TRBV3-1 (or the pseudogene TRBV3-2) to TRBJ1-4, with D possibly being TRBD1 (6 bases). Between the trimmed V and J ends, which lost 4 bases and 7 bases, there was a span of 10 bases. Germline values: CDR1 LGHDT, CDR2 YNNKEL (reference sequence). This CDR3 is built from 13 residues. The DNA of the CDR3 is TGTGCCAGCAGCCTAGGACAGTTTGAAAAACTGTTTTTT. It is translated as CASSLGQFEKLFF.

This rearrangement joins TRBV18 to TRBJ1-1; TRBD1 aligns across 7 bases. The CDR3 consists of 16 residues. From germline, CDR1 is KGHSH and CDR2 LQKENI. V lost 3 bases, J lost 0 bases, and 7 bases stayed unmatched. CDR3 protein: CASSPTRQGMNTEAFF. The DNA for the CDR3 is TGTGCCAGCTCACCCACTCGACAGGGTATGAACACTGAAGCTTTCTTT.

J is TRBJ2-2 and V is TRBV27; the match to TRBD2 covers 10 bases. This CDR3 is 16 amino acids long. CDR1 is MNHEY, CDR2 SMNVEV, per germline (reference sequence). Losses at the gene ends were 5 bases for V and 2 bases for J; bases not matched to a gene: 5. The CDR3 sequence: CASSQRTSGNTGELFF. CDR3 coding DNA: TGTGCCAGCAGTCAACGGACTAGCGGAAACACCGGGGAGCTGTTTTTT.

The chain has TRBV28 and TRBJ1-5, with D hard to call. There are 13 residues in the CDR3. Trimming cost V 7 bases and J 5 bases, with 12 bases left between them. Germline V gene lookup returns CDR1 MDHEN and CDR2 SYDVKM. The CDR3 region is CASKVTSHQPQHF. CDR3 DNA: TGTGCCAGCAAGGTCACCTCACATCAGCCCCAGCATTTT.

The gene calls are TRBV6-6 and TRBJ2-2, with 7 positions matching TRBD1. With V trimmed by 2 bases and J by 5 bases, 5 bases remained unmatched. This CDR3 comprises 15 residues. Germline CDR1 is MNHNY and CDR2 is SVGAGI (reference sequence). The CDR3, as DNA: TGTGCCAGCAGTTACGAGGGGGCAGGGACCGGGGAGCTGTTTTTT. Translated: CASSYEGAGTGELFF.

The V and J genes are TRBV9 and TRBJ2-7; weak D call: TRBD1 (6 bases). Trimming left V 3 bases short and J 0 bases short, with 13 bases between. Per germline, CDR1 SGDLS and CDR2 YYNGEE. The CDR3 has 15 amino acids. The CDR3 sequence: CASSAQQGHSYEQYF. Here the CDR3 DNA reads TGTGCCAGCAGCGCACAGCAGGGGCACTCCTACGAGCAGTACTTC.

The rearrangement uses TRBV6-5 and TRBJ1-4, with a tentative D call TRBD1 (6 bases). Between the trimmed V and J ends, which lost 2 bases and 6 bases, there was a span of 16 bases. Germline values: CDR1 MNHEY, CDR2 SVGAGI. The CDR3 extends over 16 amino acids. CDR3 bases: TGTGCCAGCAGTTACCCGCCAGGGACAATAGATGAAAAACTGTTTTTT. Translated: CASSYPPGTIDEKLFF.

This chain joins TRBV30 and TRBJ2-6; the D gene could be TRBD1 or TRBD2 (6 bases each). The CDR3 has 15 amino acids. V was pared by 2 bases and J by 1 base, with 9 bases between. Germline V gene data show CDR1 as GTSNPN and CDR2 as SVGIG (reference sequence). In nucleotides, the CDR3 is TGTGCCTGGAGTCAAGGGGGGTCTGGGGCCAACGTCCTGACTTTC. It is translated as CAWSQGGSGANVLTF.

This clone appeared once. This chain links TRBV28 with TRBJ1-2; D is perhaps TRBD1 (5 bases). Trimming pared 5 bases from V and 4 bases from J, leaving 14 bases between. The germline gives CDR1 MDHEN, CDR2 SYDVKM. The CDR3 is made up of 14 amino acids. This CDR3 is CASSLQTGGYGYTF. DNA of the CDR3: TGTGCCAGCAGTCTTCAGACGGGGGGCTATGGCTACACCTTC.

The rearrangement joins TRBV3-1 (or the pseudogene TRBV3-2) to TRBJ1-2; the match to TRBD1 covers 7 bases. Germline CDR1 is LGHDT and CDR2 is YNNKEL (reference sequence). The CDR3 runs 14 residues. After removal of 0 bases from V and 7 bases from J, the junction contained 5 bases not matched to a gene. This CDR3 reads CASSQDWGQSGYTF. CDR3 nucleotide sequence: TGTGCCAGCAGCCAAGACTGGGGACAGTCTGGCTACACCTTC.

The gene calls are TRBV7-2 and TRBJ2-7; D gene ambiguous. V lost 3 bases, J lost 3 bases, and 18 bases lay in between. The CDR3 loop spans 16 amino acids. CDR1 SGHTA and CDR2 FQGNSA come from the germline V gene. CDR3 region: CASSLSLLNRIYEQYF. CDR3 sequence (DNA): TGTGCCAGCAGCTTGAGCCTCCTCAACCGGATCTACGAGCAGTACTTC.

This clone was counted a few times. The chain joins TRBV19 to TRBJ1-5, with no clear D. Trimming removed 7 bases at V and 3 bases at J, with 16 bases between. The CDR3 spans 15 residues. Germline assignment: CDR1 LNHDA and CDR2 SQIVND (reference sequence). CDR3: CASNRGGQDNQPQHF. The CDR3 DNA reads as TGTGCCAGTAATCGGGGTGGGCAGGACAATCAGCCCCAGCATTTT.

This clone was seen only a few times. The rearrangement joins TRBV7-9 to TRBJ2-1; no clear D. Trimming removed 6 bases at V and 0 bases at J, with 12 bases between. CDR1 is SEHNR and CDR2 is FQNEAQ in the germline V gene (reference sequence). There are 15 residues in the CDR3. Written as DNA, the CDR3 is TGTGCCAGCAGTTCGACCGATAGCTCCTACAATGAGCAGTTCTTC. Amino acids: CASSSTDSSYNEQFF.

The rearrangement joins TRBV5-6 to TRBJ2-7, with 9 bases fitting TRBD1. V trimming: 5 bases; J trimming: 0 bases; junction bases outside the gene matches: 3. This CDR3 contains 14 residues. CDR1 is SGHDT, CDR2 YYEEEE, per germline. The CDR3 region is CASRGTGSSYEQYF. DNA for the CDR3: TGTGCCAGCAGAGGGACAGGGAGCTCCTACGAGCAGTACTTC.

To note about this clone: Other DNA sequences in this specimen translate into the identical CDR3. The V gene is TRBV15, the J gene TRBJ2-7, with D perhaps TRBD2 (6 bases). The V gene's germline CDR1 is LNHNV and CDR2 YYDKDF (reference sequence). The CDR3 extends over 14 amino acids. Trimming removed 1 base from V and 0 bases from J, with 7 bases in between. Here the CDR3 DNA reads TGTGCCACCAGCAGAGGGGGGGACTCCTACGAGCAGTACTTC. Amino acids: CATSRGGDSYEQYF.

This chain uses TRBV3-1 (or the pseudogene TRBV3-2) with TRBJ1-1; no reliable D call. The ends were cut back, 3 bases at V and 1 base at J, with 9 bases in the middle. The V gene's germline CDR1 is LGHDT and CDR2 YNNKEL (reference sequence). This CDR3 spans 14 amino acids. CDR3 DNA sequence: TGTGCCAGCAGCCAGGGAATATGGAACACTGAAGCTTTCTTT. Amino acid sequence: CASSQGIWNTEAFF.

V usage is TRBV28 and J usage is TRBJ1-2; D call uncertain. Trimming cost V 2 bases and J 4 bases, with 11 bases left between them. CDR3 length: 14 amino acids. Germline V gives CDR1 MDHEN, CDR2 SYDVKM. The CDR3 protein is CASSLSLEGYGYTF. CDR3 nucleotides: TGTGCCAGCAGTTTAAGTTTGGAAGGCTATGGCTACACCTTC.

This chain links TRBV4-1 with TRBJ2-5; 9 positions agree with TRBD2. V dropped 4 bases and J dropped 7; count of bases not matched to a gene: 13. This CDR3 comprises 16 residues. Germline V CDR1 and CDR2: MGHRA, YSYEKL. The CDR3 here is CASSRELAGYVRTQYF. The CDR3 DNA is TGCGCCAGCAGCCGGGAGCTAGCGGGATATGTGAGGACCCAGTACTTC.

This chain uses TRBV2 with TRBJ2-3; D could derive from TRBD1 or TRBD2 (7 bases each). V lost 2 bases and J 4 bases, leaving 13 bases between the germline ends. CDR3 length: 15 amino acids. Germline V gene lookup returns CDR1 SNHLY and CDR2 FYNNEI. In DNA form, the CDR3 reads TGTGCCAGCAGTGAATTTCAGGGGGGGGCAGATACGCAGTATTTT. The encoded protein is CASSEFQGGADTQYF.

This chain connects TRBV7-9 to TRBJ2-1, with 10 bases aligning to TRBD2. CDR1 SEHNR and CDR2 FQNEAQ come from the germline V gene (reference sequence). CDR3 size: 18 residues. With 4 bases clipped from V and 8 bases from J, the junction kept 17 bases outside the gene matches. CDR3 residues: CASSSRISAGGQVDEQFF. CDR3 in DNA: TGTGCCAGCAGCTCTAGAATTTCAGCGGGGGGGCAGGTCGATGAGCAGTTCTTC.